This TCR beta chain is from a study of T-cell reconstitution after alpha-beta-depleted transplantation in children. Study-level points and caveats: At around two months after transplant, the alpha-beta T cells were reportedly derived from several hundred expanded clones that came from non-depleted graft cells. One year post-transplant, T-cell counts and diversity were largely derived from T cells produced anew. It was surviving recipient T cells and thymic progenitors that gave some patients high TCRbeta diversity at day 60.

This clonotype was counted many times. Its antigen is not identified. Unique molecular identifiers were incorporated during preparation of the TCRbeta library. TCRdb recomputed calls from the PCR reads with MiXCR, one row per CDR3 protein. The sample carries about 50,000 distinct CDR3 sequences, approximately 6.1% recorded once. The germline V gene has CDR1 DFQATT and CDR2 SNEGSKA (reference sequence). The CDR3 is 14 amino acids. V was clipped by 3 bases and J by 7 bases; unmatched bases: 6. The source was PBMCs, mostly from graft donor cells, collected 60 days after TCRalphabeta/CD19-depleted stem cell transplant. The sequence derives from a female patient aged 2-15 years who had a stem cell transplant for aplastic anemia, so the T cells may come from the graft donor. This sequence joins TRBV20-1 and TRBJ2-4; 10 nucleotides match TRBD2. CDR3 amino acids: CSARGTSALNIQYF. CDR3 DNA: TGCAGTGCTAGGGGGACTAGCGCCTTGAACATTCAGTACTTC.